What follows are 12 T cell receptor beta chains derived from one specimen sequenced in a study of OX40 agonist ivuxolimab in advanced cancers. Generated by immunoSEQ multiplex PCR, the TCRdb table keeps only in-frame clones and is missing some. The sample includes about 69,000 clones, 80% to 95% of them seen just once. The specimen was CD4+ or CD8+ T cells sorted from blood, collected in a trial of the OX40 agonist ivuxolimab. These TCRs come from an adult with an advanced solid tumor such as melanoma, head and neck, liver or kidney cancer.

The chain is built from TRBV5-8 and TRBJ2-7; 7 bases line up with TRBD1. This CDR3 spans 13 amino acids. CDR1 and CDR2 (germline): SGHTS, YDEGEE. V dropped 5 bases and J dropped 3; count of bases not matched to a gene: 5. DNA for the CDR3: TGTGCCAGCAGGCGTACAGGGGTCTACGAGCAGTACTTC. Its protein product is CASRRTGVYEQYF.

This chain uses TRBV27 with TRBJ2-7; D may be TRBD1 (5 bases). This CDR3 spans 14 amino acids. Per germline, CDR1 MNHEY and CDR2 SMNVEV (reference sequence). Trimming took off 5 bases at V and 2 bases at J, with 13 bases between the two ends. The CDR3 DNA is TGTGCCAGCAGTCCAACGACAGTGGCCTACGAGCAGTACTTC. Protein product: CASSPTTVAYEQYF.

This CDR3 reads CASRPGQGAYEQYF. In DNA, the CDR3 is TGTGCCAGCAGACCTGGACAGGGGGCATACGAGCAGTACTTC. V gene TRBV27 combines with J gene TRBJ2-7; 11 nucleotides line up with TRBD1. This CDR3 comprises 14 residues. The germline gives CDR1 MNHEY, CDR2 SMNVEV (reference sequence). V lost 6 bases, J lost 4 bases, and 5 bases stayed unmatched.

This clone was observed once. The chain combines TRBV4-1 with TRBJ1-2; 8 bases agree with TRBD1. Germline V CDR1 and CDR2: MGHRA, YSYEKL. V trimming: 2 bases; J trimming: 6 bases; junction bases outside the gene matches: 5. This CDR3 region has 14 residues. Here the CDR3 DNA reads TGCGCCAGCAGCCAACAAGGACAGGGCAATGGCTACACCTTC. Encoded protein: CASSQQGQGNGYTF.

The chain uses TRBV6-6 and TRBJ2-7; TRBD1 might be the D (6 bases). CDR3 length equals 13 residues. V lost 6 bases, J lost 2 bases, and 11 bases lay in between. CDR1 and CDR2 from the germline V gene are MNHNY and SVGAGI (reference sequence). The CDR3 reads CASRPTGPYEQYF. CDR3 coding DNA: TGTGCCAGCAGACCTACAGGGCCCTACGAGCAGTACTTC.

V is TRBV9 and J is TRBJ2-1; perhaps TRBD1 as D (6 bases). Between the trimmed V and J ends, which lost 4 bases and 1 base, there was a span of 12 bases. The CDR3 consists of 15 residues. Germline CDR1 and CDR2: SGDLS and YYNGEE. The CDR3 DNA is TGTGCCAGCAGCCCCTCGACAGGATCCTACAATGAGCAGTTCTTC. Its protein product is CASSPSTGSYNEQFF.

CDR3 sequence: CASSETDWIPSGNTIYF. DNA for the CDR3: TGTGCCAGCAGTGAAACTGACTGGATCCCCTCTGGAAACACCATATATTTT. The gene calls are TRBV6-1 and TRBJ1-3; no clear D. CDR1 MNHNS and CDR2 SASEGT come from the germline V gene. The CDR3 loop spans 17 amino acids. The V and J ends lost 2 bases and 0 bases respectively, with 14 bases between them.

J is TRBJ1-2 and V is TRBV11-1; no clear D. The CDR3 covers 13 residues. V was clipped by 0 bases and J by 4 bases, with 6 bases between them. In germline, CDR1 is SGHAT, CDR2 FQDESV (reference sequence). CDR3 amino acids: CASSLARSYGYTF. The CDR3 coding sequence is TGTGCCAGCAGCTTAGCCAGAAGCTATGGCTACACCTTC. The variable domain in full, completed from reference TRBV11-1 and TRBJ1-2, reads EAEVAQSPRYKITEKSQAVAFWCDPISGHATLYWYRQILGQGPELLVQFQDESVVDDSQLPKDRFSAERLKGVDSTLKIQPAELGDSAMYLCASSLARSYGYTFGSGTRLTVV.

This rearrangement joins TRBV7-3 to TRBJ2-3, with D possibly matching TRBD1 (6 bases). Trimming shortened V by 2 bases and J by 1 base, and 7 bases separated the two germline ends. The germline V gene has CDR1 SGHTA and CDR2 FQGTGA. This CDR3 has 14 residues. The CDR3 reads CASSLSGGTDTQYF. The DNA for the CDR3 is TGTGCCAGCAGCTTATCAGGGGGCACAGATACGCAGTATTTT.

The rearrangement links TRBV6-5 to TRBJ1-1; tentative D call: TRBD1 (5 bases). The CDR3 extends over 14 amino acids. CDR1 is MNHEY, CDR2 SVGAGI, per germline. The ends were cut back, 5 bases at V and 0 bases at J, with 10 bases in the middle. CDR3 coding DNA: TGTGCCAGCAGTACGGGGACCCTGAACACTGAAGCTTTCTTT. Amino acids: CASSTGTLNTEAFF.

This chain uses TRBV29-1 with TRBJ2-7; D is unclear. Per the germline V gene, CDR1 is SQVTM and CDR2 is ANQGSEA. The CDR3 length is 12 residues. V lost 4 bases, J lost 0 bases, and 7 bases lay in between. The CDR3 nucleotides are TGCAGCGTTGCGGTTAGCTCCTACGAGCAGTACTTC. Protein: CSVAVSSYEQYF.

This clone was detected only once. The rearrangement joins TRBV6-1 to TRBJ1-5; D is ambiguous. This CDR3 is built from 15 residues. V gave up 1 base and J gave up 7 bases, with 14 bases separating them. Germline V gene lookup returns CDR1 MNHNS and CDR2 SASEGT. CDR3 in amino acids: CASSEGPGISQPQHF. CDR3 nucleotides: TGTGCCAGCAGTGAAGGGCCAGGTATTTCGCAGCCCCAGCATTTT.